These T cell receptor beta chains were read from a single sample in a study of blood T cells in healthy people across ages. TCRdb reprocessed the 5' RACE reads with MiXCR, giving one entry per CDR3 protein. Of around 820,000 distinct CDR3 sequences in the sample, more than 20% were seen once. These data also featured in a second study, about T cells of mothers and their children.

The specimen sequenced was blood. Receptor source: a boy younger than 18 in good health. CDR3s include the opening cysteine and the closing phenylalanine or tryptophan. D genes are given only for firm matches. A clone size is listed for some rows: how often the clone was seen (once, few, many), or a class if it is expanded.

NA,NA,TRBJ1-2,TRBV28,TGTGCCAGCCAACCCGCGTTCGGGGGATCTGACTATGGCTACACCTTC,CASQPAFGGSDYGYTF
TRBD2,NA,TRBJ2-1,TRBV7-9,TGTGCCAGCAGCCCCGAGCAAAGACTAGCGGGAGGGTACAATGAGCAGTTCTTC,CASSPEQRLAGGYNEQFF
NA,many,TRBJ2-7,TRBV20-1,TGCAGTGCTAAACATCCACCTACGGGGTATCTCTCCTACGAGCAGTACTTC,CSAKHPPTGYLSYEQYF
TRBD2,NA,TRBJ2-7,TRBV12-3/TRBV12-4,TGTGCCAGCAGTTCGACGAGGGGACTAGTTCCTAATTCCTACGAGCAGTACTTC,CASSSTRGLVPNSYEQYF
NA,NA,TRBJ2-3,TRBV6-5,TGTGCCAGCAGTTTGGGGCTCGATCAGCCCCAGTATTTT,CASSLGLDQPQYF
TRBD1,NA,TRBJ2-7,TRBV6-2/TRBV6-3,TGTGCCAGCAGTTCATGGACAGGGGAAGGCGAGCAGTACTTC,CASSSWTGEGEQYF
TRBD1,few,TRBJ2-3,TRBV10-3,TGTGCCATCAGCTCTACAGGGGAAAGCACAGATACGCAGTATTTT,CAISSTGESTDTQYF
TRBD2,few,TRBJ2-7,TRBV20-1,TGCAGTGCACCCGCGGTGGGAGGGGTAACCGAGCAGTACTTC,CSAPAVGGVTEQYF
NA,few,TRBJ2-5,TRBV12-3/TRBV12-4,TGTGCCAGCAGTTTGGGACTTAAAGGAGGAGAGACCCAGTACTTC,CASSLGLKGGETQYF
NA,few,TRBJ1-4,TRBV30,TGTGCCTGGAGTGGGAGCCCAAATGAAAAACTGTTTTTT,CAWSGSPNEKLFF
TRBD2,NA,TRBJ2-2,TRBV5-1,TGCGCCAGCAGCTTGTCCCCTAGCGGGAGCGTGTACACCGGGGAGCTGTTTTTT,CASSLSPSGSVYTGELFF
NA,once,TRBJ2-3,TRBV5-5,TGTGCCAGCAGCACAGGGACCATTAGCACAGATACGCAGTATTTT,CASSTGTISTDTQYF
TRBD2,few,TRBJ2-3,TRBV2,TGTGCCAGCGGCCAGTGGTATACGGGGGGGCCGACAGATACGCAGTATTTT,CASGQWYTGGPTDTQYF
TRBD1,NA,TRBJ1-5,TRBV6-6,TGTGCCAGCACCGACGGGACAGGGCATTATCAGCCCCAGCATTTT,CASTDGTGHYQPQHF
NA,few,TRBJ2-5,TRBV3-1,TGTGCCAGCAGCCAGAGGGGGGAAGAGACCCAGTACTTC,CASSQRGEETQYF
NA,few,TRBJ1-4,TRBV28,TGTGCCAGCAGTTTAGCAGGGACGCACTCAACTAATGAAAAACTGTTTTTT,CASSLAGTHSTNEKLFF
NA,few,TRBJ1-3,TRBV7-2,TGTGCCAGCAGCTTAGTCATCGGGGAAGGTGGAAACACCATATATTTT,CASSLVIGEGGNTIYF
TRBD1,NA,TRBJ1-2,TRBV12-3/TRBV12-4,TGTGCCAGCAGCAAACTACGGGACAGGGTAGACTATGGCTACACCTTC,CASSKLRDRVDYGYTF
NA,few,TRBJ1-4,TRBV20-1,TGCAGTGCTAGGCAACCGGGACCAGTTGAAAAACTGTTTTTT,CSARQPGPVEKLFF
NA,NA,TRBJ1-2,TRBV29-1,TGCAGCGTTGAAGATCTAAGAATCTATGGCTACACCTTC,CSVEDLRIYGYTF
NA,NA,TRBJ1-2,TRBV25-1,TGTGCCAGCCGCCCTAGAGGATTTTCCTATGGCTACACCTTC,CASRPRGFSYGYTF
NA,few,TRBJ2-7,TRBV27,TGTGCCTGCAGACCGCGGACAGTCCTTGCCTACGAGCAGTACTTC,CACRPRTVLAYEQYF
NA,NA,TRBJ2-1,TRBV19,TGTGCCAGTAGTTACACTCCAAACTCCTACAATGAGCAGTTCTTC,CASSYTPNSYNEQFF
NA,few,TRBJ1-4,TRBV5-1,TGCGCCAGCAGCTTCGGGGGGAGCAGAGATGAAAAACTGTTTTTT,CASSFGGSRDEKLFF
NA,few,TRBJ2-7,TRBV6-1,TGTGCCAGCAGTACGAGGACGCCGCGGCGACGCGGCAGCTCCTACGAGCAGTACTTC,CASSTRTPRRRGSSYEQYF